These 24 T cell receptor beta chains were sequenced from one sample in a study of T cell repertoires in cytomegalovirus infection. Via MiXCR, TCRdb re-called the reads, giving one row per CDR3 protein. The sample contains some 300,000 distinct CDR3 sequences, approximately 13% of which appear only once. Material: PBMCs. All receptors derive from a human donor in good health (CMV status not recorded). Some clones in this sample may be carry-over from other donors' samples.

In its sample, this clonotype was seen many times. The gene calls are TRBV28 and TRBJ2-4, with 7 bases identical to TRBD1. Germline CDR1 MDHEN, CDR2 SYDVKM. V lost 2 bases to trimming and J lost 1 base; unmatched junction nucleotides: 5. The CDR3 length is 16 residues. CDR3 in DNA: TGTGCCAGCAGTTTACCCGGACAGGTCGCCAAAAACATTCAGTACTTC. Residues: CASSLPGQVAKNIQYF. Using reference TRBV28 and TRBJ2-4 for the parts outside the CDR3, the full variable domain is DVKVTQSSRYLVKRTGEKVFLECVQDMDHENMFWYRQDPGLGLRLIYFSYDVKMKEKGDIPEGYSVSREKKERFSLILESASTNQTSMYLCASSLPGQVAKNIQYFGAGTRLSVL.

The J gene is TRBJ1-1, the V gene TRBV5-4; TRBD1 might be the D (5 bases). There are 15 residues in the CDR3. V shed 4 bases and J shed 4 bases, with 17 bases lying between them. Germline V gene lookup returns CDR1 SGHNT and CDR2 YYREEE (reference sequence). The CDR3, as DNA: TGTGCCAGCAGCATACCGGGGCCCGTGGGCACTGAAGCTTTCTTT. It codes for CASSIPGPVGTEAFF.

For the CDR3, the DNA is TGCAGCGTTGAAGGACAGGGGCGCTACGAGCAGTACTTC. The encoded protein is CSVEGQGRYEQYF. The chain carries TRBV29-1 and TRBJ2-7, with TRBD1 identical over 8 bases. After removal of 1 base from V and 3 bases from J, the junction contained 2 bases not matched to a gene. Germline V gene lookup returns CDR1 SQVTM and CDR2 ANQGSEA. CDR3 length: 13 amino acids.

This clonotype has just a few counts. The chain has TRBV10-3 and TRBJ1-1, with 9 bases fitting TRBD1. The CDR3 is 16 amino acids. Per the germline V gene, CDR1 is ENHRY and CDR2 is SYGVKD. Trimming removed 10 bases from V and 2 bases from J; junction bases left unmatched: 14. CDR3 sequence: CATSDRTGVGNTEAFF. In DNA, the CDR3 is TGTGCCACAAGCGACCGGACAGGGGTGGGTAACACTGAAGCTTTCTTT.

This clonotype appeared a few times. V gene TRBV2 combines with J gene TRBJ2-2; 12 nucleotides agree with TRBD2. The CDR3 loop spans 15 amino acids. Germline V gene sequence: CDR1 SNHLY, CDR2 FYNNEI. With V trimmed by 7 bases and J by 6 bases, 6 bases remained unmatched. The CDR3 nucleotides are TGTGCCAGCATGACTAGCGGGAGTTTATCCGGGGAGCTGTTTTTT. This codes for CASMTSGSLSGELFF.

This clonotype was seen a handful of times. The gene calls are TRBV20-1 and TRBJ1-1; D remains unclear. CDR1 is DFQATT and CDR2 is SNEGSKA in the germline V gene (reference sequence). The CDR3 is made up of 15 amino acids. The germline V and J ends were trimmed by 3 bases and 6 bases, with 20 bases remaining between them. CDR3 sequence (DNA): TGCAGTGCTAGGGAGTCTCAGGCGGTAAGCGCTGAAGCTTTCTTT. It encodes CSARESQAVSAEAFF.

This clonotype occurred many times. The V and J genes are TRBV7-9 and TRBJ2-3, with a possible D match to TRBD1 (5 bases). V lost 2 bases to trimming and J lost 3 bases, with 15 bases between them. The CDR3 has 16 residues. Germline CDR1 SEHNR, CDR2 FQNEAQ (reference sequence). The CDR3 DNA is TGTGCCAGCAGCTTAAGGGGCAGGACGGGTACAGATACGCAGTATTTT. It specifies CASSLRGRTGTDTQYF. The full variable domain, with the rest looked up from reference TRBV7-9 and TRBJ2-3, is DTGVSQNPRHKITKRGQNVTFRCDPISEHNRLYWYRQTLGQGPEFLTYFQNEAQLEKSRLLSDRFSAERPKGSFSTLEIQRTEQGDSAMYLCASSLRGRTGTDTQYFGPGTRLTVL.

This clonotype has just a few counts. J is TRBJ1-2 and V is TRBV29-1; no clear D. The CDR3 spans 11 residues. Germline CDR1 and CDR2: SQVTM and ANQGSEA. V lost 7 bases to trimming and J lost 2 bases, with 8 bases between them. Written as DNA, the CDR3 is TGCAGCGGCGGGGAGAACTATGGCTACACCTTC. Translated, it gives CSGGENYGYTF.

This clonotype was seen repeatedly, ten times or more. The chain joins TRBV28 to TRBJ1-5; 8 nucleotides align to TRBD1. Germline trimming cut 6 bases from V and 3 bases from J; bases unmatched to any gene: 4. The germline gives CDR1 MDHEN, CDR2 SYDVKM. The CDR3 loop spans 14 amino acids. CDR3 amino acids: CASSPGGDNQPQHF. In DNA form, the CDR3 reads TGTGCCAGCAGCCCAGGGGGCGACAATCAGCCCCAGCATTTT.

In this sample, this clonotype turned up many times. The chain carries TRBV7-2 and TRBJ2-5; 14 bases agree with TRBD2. Germline assignment: CDR1 SGHTA and CDR2 FQGNSA. V shed 10 bases and J 5 bases; nucleotides not matched to a gene: 3. The CDR3 length is 13 residues. The CDR3 region has the DNA TGTGCCACCGGACTAGCGGGGGGCGAGACCCAGTACTTC. Translated, it gives CATGLAGGETQYF.

This clonotype was seen ten or more times. The chain combines TRBV7-2 with TRBJ1-4; D remains unclear. Germline values: CDR1 SGHTA, CDR2 FQGNSA. Trimming pared 2 bases from V and 4 bases from J, leaving 8 bases between. This CDR3 comprises 14 residues. The CDR3 coding sequence is TGTGCCAGCAGCTTAAACGGTCATAATGAAAAACTGTTTTTT. Its translation is CASSLNGHNEKLFF.

Many counts were recorded for this clonotype. The chain couples TRBV7-2 to TRBJ2-7; D is ambiguous. Germline V gene lookup returns CDR1 SGHTA and CDR2 FQGNSA. V was clipped by 6 bases and J by 1 base, with 13 bases between them. The CDR3 totals 14 residues. The CDR3 reads CASRSISTSYEQYF. The CDR3 bases are TGTGCCAGCAGGTCTATTTCGACGTCCTACGAGCAGTACTTC.

In its sample, this clonotype was seen many times. V usage is TRBV19 and J usage is TRBJ1-2; 7 bases fit TRBD1. CDR3 length equals 15 residues. The germline CDR1 and CDR2 sequences are LNHDA and SQIVND (reference sequence). Trimming took 7 bases from V and 2 from J; bases not matched to a gene: 10. The CDR3 DNA reads TGTGCCAGTACCGAGTTGACAGGGCGGAACTATGGCTACACCTTC. Its protein is CASTELTGRNYGYTF.

The table lists this clonotype with many counts. The V call is TRBV7-8, the J call TRBJ2-6; D uncertain. Trimming cost V 6 bases and J 0 bases, with 12 bases left between them. The germline V gene encodes CDR1 SGHVS and CDR2 FQNEAQ. This CDR3 spans 16 amino acids. DNA of the CDR3: TGTGCCAGCAGGCTTAGGCCGGGCTCTGGGGCCAACGTCCTGACTTTC. Translation: CASRLRPGSGANVLTF.

This chain connects TRBV4-1 to TRBJ1-1; maybe TRBD1 (6 bases). This CDR3 comprises 15 residues. Germline V gives CDR1 MGHRA, CDR2 YSYEKL. V was cut by 1 base and J by 1 base, with 10 bases left in between. The CDR3 coding sequence is TGCGCCAGCAGCCAAGTCGGACAGCAGAACACTGAAGCTTTCTTT. It codes for CASSQVGQQNTEAFF.

This clonotype was seen repeatedly, ten times or more. CDR3 in amino acids: CASSSGLAGVRSDTQYF. The CDR3 nucleotides read TGTGCCAGCAGCTCAGGACTAGCGGGAGTGAGGTCAGATACGCAGTATTTT. This sequence joins TRBV7-2 and TRBJ2-3; 13 bases match TRBD2. Trimming removed 4 bases from V and 4 bases from J; junction bases left unmatched: 8. Per the germline V gene, CDR1 is SGHTA and CDR2 is FQGNSA. CDR3 length equals 17 residues.

This clonotype appeared many times. The chain carries TRBV7-3 and TRBJ2-3, with 9 bases that match TRBD1. The CDR3 contains 14 residues. V shed 4 bases and J 1 base; nucleotides not matched to a gene: 0. Germline V gene data show CDR1 as SGHTA and CDR2 as FQGTGA. The CDR3 bases are TGTGCCAGCAGCTGGACAGGGGGCACAGATACGCAGTATTTT. Amino acids: CASSWTGGTDTQYF.

This clonotype has a handful of counts. The V call is TRBV29-1, the J call TRBJ1-1; D gene ambiguous. The CDR3 is 13 amino acids. Per the germline V gene, CDR1 is SQVTM and CDR2 is ANQGSEA. V was shortened by 6 bases and J by 6 bases, with 17 bases between the two germline ends. The DNA for the CDR3 is TGCAGCGTGCCGGGCCCCGGAGGGTCTGAAGCTTTCTTT. It specifies CSVPGPGGSEAFF.

This clonotype was seen only a few times. The genes are TRBV5-1 and TRBJ1-6, with 8 bases aligning to TRBD1. The CDR3 extends over 15 amino acids. V was clipped by 3 bases and J by 5 bases; unmatched bases: 4. Germline CDR1 SGHRS, CDR2 YFSETQ. CDR3 region: CASSYGQGHNSPLHF. The DNA for the CDR3 is TGCGCCAGCAGCTACGGACAGGGTCATAATTCACCCCTCCACTTT.

CDR3 coding DNA: TGCAGTGCTAGGGGTGGACTAGCGATAGGTGGCGAGCAGTACTTC. Protein: CSARGGLAIGGEQYF. The chain joins TRBV20-1 to TRBJ2-7, with 9 bases that match TRBD2. Germline CDR1 reads DFQATT; CDR2 reads SNEGSKA (reference sequence). Losses at the gene ends were 3 bases for V and 6 bases for J; bases not matched to a gene: 12. The CDR3 spans 15 residues.

This clonotype has only one observation. The J gene is TRBJ2-2, the V gene TRBV20-1; 7 bases match TRBD1. Per the germline V gene, CDR1 is DFQATT and CDR2 is SNEGSKA (reference sequence). The CDR3 has 16 residues. The V and J ends lost 4 bases and 5 bases, in that order; junction bases with no gene match: 13. The CDR3 loop reads CSATGDSSIGTGELFF. As DNA, the CDR3 is TGCAGTGCTACTGGGGACAGTTCAATTGGGACCGGGGAGCTGTTTTTT.

At least ten counts were recorded for this clonotype. This chain links TRBV7-2 with TRBJ1-5; D gene uncertain. The CDR3 spans 14 residues. In germline, CDR1 is SGHTA, CDR2 FQGNSA. V gave up 3 bases and J gave up 4 bases, with 10 bases separating them. In DNA, the CDR3 is TGTGCCAGCAGCTTTGCGGTGTTGAATCAGCCCCAGCATTTT. It is translated as CASSFAVLNQPQHF.

Ten or more counts support this clonotype. The V gene is TRBV7-2, the J gene TRBJ2-7, with 11 bases fitting TRBD2. The CDR3 sequence is 14 residues long. Germline loops: CDR1 SGHTA, CDR2 FQGNSA. The ends lost 3 bases at V and 6 bases at J; junction bases unmatched: 4. As DNA, the CDR3 is TGTGCCAGCAGCTTTAGCGGGAGGGCCATCGAGCAGTACTTC. It specifies CASSFSGRAIEQYF.

This clonotype has more than one count but fewer than ten. The chain carries TRBV7-3 and TRBJ2-1, with D hard to call. The CDR3 length is 13 residues. The germline CDR1 and CDR2 sequences are SGHTA and FQGTGA. V lost 5 bases and J 6 bases, leaving 11 bases between the germline ends. The CDR3 reads CASSPPWANEQFF. The DNA of the CDR3 is TGTGCCAGCAGCCCACCCTGGGCCAATGAGCAGTTCTTC. The complete variable domain, with remaining parts taken from reference TRBV7-3 and TRBJ2-1, reads GAGVSQTPSNKVTEKGKYVELRCDPISGHTALYWYRQSLGQGPEFLIYFQGTGAADDSGLPNDRFFAVRPEGSVSTLKIQRTERGDSAVYLCASSPPWANEQFFGPGTRLTVL.